These 2 T cell receptor beta chains came from one sample sequenced in a study of OX40 agonist ivuxolimab in advanced cancers. TCRdb keeps only in-frame clones here, not all; method: immunoSEQ multiplex PCR. The data hold tens of thousands of clones, with more than 75% observed a single time. Sequencing used CD4+ or CD8+ T cells sorted from blood, obtained in a trial of the OX40 agonist ivuxolimab. These receptors originate from an adult with an advanced solid tumor such as melanoma, head and neck, liver or kidney cancer.

The chain has TRBV5-6 and TRBJ1-1; D unresolved. Trimming removed 4 bases at V and 0 bases at J, with 13 bases between. Germline V gene data show CDR1 as SGHDT and CDR2 as YYEEEE. The CDR3 totals 15 residues. The CDR3 here is CASSPVGIMNTEAFF. The CDR3 coding sequence is TGTGCCAGCAGCCCGGTGGGGATCATGAACACTGAAGCTTTCTTT. Drawing the rest from reference TRBV5-6 and TRBJ1-1, the complete variable domain is DAGVTQSPTHLIKTRGQQVTLRCSPKSGHDTVSWYQQALGQGPQFIFQYYEEEERQRGNFPDRFSGHQFPNYSSELNVNALLLGDSALYLCASSPVGIMNTEAFFGQGTRLTVV.

J is TRBJ2-2 and V is TRBV7-9; 8 bases agree with TRBD2. Germline V lookup: CDR1 SEHNR, CDR2 FQNEAQ (reference sequence). CDR3 size: 15 residues. J was trimmed by 6 bases and V by 5 bases; bases with no gene match: 8. CDR3 protein: CASSLETGGPGELFF. The DNA of the CDR3 is TGTGCCAGCAGCCTCGAAACGGGGGGGCCCGGGGAGCTGTTTTTT.